This T cell receptor (beta chain) was captured by sequencing in a study of tumor-infiltrating lymphocytes in primary liver carcinoma. As for this clonotype: Its antigen is unknown.

The study co-extracted DNA and RNA from about 19-30 mg of unsorted bulk tissue. Whichever tumor sample was examined, it had over 75% viable tumor cells. Whole-study findings and limits: The 250 largest clones made up significantly more of tumor than blood repertoires (p = 0.039). Just about 7-25% of leading clones were found in every one of five regions. In tumor-adjacent and tumor-blood pairs, overlap was lower than in tumor region pairs.

With 500 ng total RNA as template and a constant-region primer, TCR beta cDNA was made. Slightly modified ARM-PCR, run as three nested multiplex PCR rounds, produced the TCR beta libraries. Each CDR3 protein gets one entry after TCRdb re-called the multiplex PCR reads with MiXCR. The sample lists 30,000 to 40,000 distinct CDR3 sequences, 70% to 85% occurring once. The material sequenced was liver tumor tissue from sampling region 4. Subset in this sample: tumor region T4, right-lateral pole. This TCR was sampled from a man in his forties with primary liver carcinoma and hepatitis B virus infection.

The CDR3 here is CASSVDRQYSPLHF. The CDR3 DNA reads as TGTGCCAGCAGTGTGGACAGACAATATTCACCCCTCCACTTT. This sequence joins TRBV12-3 or TRBV12-4 and TRBJ1-6; a weak D match, TRBD1 (6 bases). The CDR3 covers 14 residues. Trimming removed 5 bases from V and 8 bases from J, with 13 bases in between.